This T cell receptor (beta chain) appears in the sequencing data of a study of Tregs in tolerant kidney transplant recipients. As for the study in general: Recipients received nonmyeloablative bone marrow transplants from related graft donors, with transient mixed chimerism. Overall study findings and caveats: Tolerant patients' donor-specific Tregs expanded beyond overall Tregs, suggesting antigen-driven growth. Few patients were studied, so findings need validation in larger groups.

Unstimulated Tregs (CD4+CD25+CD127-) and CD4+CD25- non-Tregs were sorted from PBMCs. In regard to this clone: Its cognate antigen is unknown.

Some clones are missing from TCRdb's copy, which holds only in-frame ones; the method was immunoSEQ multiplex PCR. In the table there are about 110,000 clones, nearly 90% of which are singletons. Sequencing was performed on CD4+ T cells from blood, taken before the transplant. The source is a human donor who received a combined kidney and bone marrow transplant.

In DNA, the CDR3 is TGTGCCAGCAGCGTAGAGGGGACAGGGGGAAAACTGTTTTTT. This gives the protein CASSVEGTGGKLFF. The rearrangement links TRBV9 to TRBJ1-4, with TRBD1 matching over 11 bases. The CDR3 contains 14 residues. After removal of 0 bases from V and 10 bases from J, the junction contained 2 bases not matched to a gene. The germline CDR1 and CDR2 sequences are SGDLS and YYNGEE.